The 13 T cell receptor beta chains presented below share a single source sample, sequenced in a study of cytomegalovirus exposure and HLA in healthy donors. Profiling relied on immunoSEQ multiplex PCR, and the TCRdb table lists in-frame clones only, not all of them. The sample contains 180,000 or so clones, about nine tenths of which appear only once. The specimen was PBMCs. The receptors were sampled from a man between 25 and 39 years old in good health and CMV-seropositive.

In this sample, this clone turned up once. This chain joins TRBV4-3 and TRBJ2-2, with 10 bases fitting TRBD2. Germline CDR1 reads LGHNA; CDR2 reads YSLEER. Trimming removed 2 bases from V and 6 bases from J; junction bases left unmatched: 3. The CDR3 is 15 residues long. The CDR3 region is CASSQLAGEAGELFF. CDR3 in DNA: TGCGCCAGCAGCCAACTAGCGGGGGAGGCCGGGGAGCTGTTTTTT.

This chain connects TRBV7-6 to TRBJ1-5; D is perhaps TRBD1 (5 bases). The CDR3 consists of 13 residues. Per the germline V gene, CDR1 is SGHVS and CDR2 is FNYEAQ. V lost 5 bases, J lost 0 bases, and 5 bases lay in between. CDR3 in DNA: TGTGCCAGCAGCACAGGTAGCAATCAGCCCCAGCATTTT. Amino acids: CASSTGSNQPQHF.

The rearrangement uses TRBV19 and TRBJ1-5; D uncertain. CDR3 size: 13 residues. The ends were cut back, 7 bases at V and 4 bases at J, with 11 bases in the middle. Germline V lookup: CDR1 LNHDA, CDR2 SQIVND (reference sequence). The CDR3 region has the DNA TGTGCCAGTACTCTGGACCCGAATCAGCCCCAGCATTTT. Translating it yields CASTLDPNQPQHF.

The V gene is TRBV10-3, the J gene TRBJ2-3, with 9 bases fitting TRBD2. CDR3 length equals 19 residues. V gave up 4 bases and J gave up 2 bases; unmatched junction bases: 16. The germline CDR1 and CDR2 sequences are ENHRY and SYGVKD. CDR3: CAISAHRSGLALITDTQYF. The DNA for the CDR3 is TGTGCCATCAGTGCACACCGATCGGGACTAGCATTAATCACAGATACGCAGTATTTT.

This rearrangement joins TRBV4-1 to TRBJ2-5; D is possibly TRBD2 (5 bases). This CDR3 is built from 16 residues. Germline V gene data show CDR1 as MGHRA and CDR2 as YSYEKL. Trimming took off 0 bases at V and 1 base at J, with 12 bases between the two ends. The CDR3 is CASSQDESGRQETQYF. CDR3 nucleotides: TGCGCCAGCAGCCAAGATGAGAGCGGACGCCAAGAGACCCAGTACTTC.

CDR3 sequence reads: CASSLGGQLNTEAFF. In nucleotides, the CDR3 is TGTGCCAGCAGCTTAGGAGGGCAGTTGAACACTGAAGCTTTCTTT. The rearrangement joins TRBV7-6 to TRBJ1-1; D unresolved. The V gene lost 1 base and the J gene lost 0 bases, with 9 bases spanning the gap. The CDR3 runs to 15 residues. Germline-derived CDR1 and CDR2 are SGHVS and FNYEAQ.

This sequence joins TRBV11-2 and TRBJ2-5; TRBD1 might be the D (6 bases). From germline, CDR1 is SGHAT and CDR2 FQNNGV. CDR3 length: 13 amino acids. Trimming pared 1 base from V and 4 bases from J, leaving 7 bases between. The CDR3 coding sequence is TGTGCCAGCAGCTTAGCAGGGGTAGAGACCCAGTACTTC. Translated: CASSLAGVETQYF.

This clone was seen once. The chain carries TRBV28 and TRBJ2-3; no clear D gene. The V gene lost 2 bases and the J gene lost 0 bases, with 6 bases spanning the gap. This CDR3 is 14 amino acids long. The germline CDR1 and CDR2 sequences are MDHEN and SYDVKM. The CDR3 here is CASSLGHSTDTQYF. The CDR3 DNA follows: TGTGCCAGCAGTTTAGGCCATAGCACAGATACGCAGTATTTT.

The chain has TRBV28 and TRBJ2-7, with D unresolved. The V end was cut by 2 bases, the J end by 0 bases, with 11 bases between. The CDR3 consists of 15 residues. Germline V gene data show CDR1 as MDHEN and CDR2 as SYDVKM. This CDR3 reads CASSLGTAGSYEQYF. In DNA, the CDR3 is TGTGCCAGCAGTTTAGGAACAGCCGGCTCCTACGAGCAGTACTTC.

This clone was seen a handful of times. The CDR3 reads CSGRTSSNTGELFF. The CDR3 region has the DNA TGCAGCGGAAGAACTAGCTCGAACACCGGGGAGCTGTTTTTT. V and J are TRBV29-1 and TRBJ2-2; D may be TRBD2 (6 bases). V dropped 7 bases and J dropped 0 bases, with 12 bases sitting between them. The CDR3 has 14 amino acids. Germline V gene lookup returns CDR1 SQVTM and CDR2 ANQGSEA.

The chain couples TRBV6-5 to TRBJ2-2; TRBD1 aligns across 7 bases. Trimming cost V 2 bases and J 4 bases; bases outside gene matches: 4. This CDR3 has 15 residues. Germline values: CDR1 MNHEY, CDR2 SVGAGI. The CDR3 coding sequence is TGTGCCAGCAGTTACGGGGCAGGGGGCACCGGGGAGCTGTTTTTT. Encoded protein: CASSYGAGGTGELFF.

This rearrangement joins TRBV11-3 to TRBJ2-1; 9 nucleotides match TRBD1. Losses at the gene ends were 4 bases for V and 4 bases for J; bases not matched to a gene: 5. Germline-derived CDR1 and CDR2 are SGHNT and YENEEA. This CDR3 has 15 residues. In DNA form, the CDR3 reads TGTGCCAGCAGCTCATCCGGGACAGGGTACAATGAGCAGTTCTTC. Its protein is CASSSSGTGYNEQFF.

The chain employs TRBV6-5 and TRBJ1-2, with 9 bases aligning to TRBD1. The germline gives CDR1 MNHEY, CDR2 SVGAGI. The CDR3 runs 13 residues. V lost 7 bases, J lost 6 bases, and 6 bases stayed unmatched. The CDR3 is CASNNRGLDGYTF. DNA for the CDR3: TGTGCCAGCAATAACAGGGGGCTCGATGGCTACACCTTC.